This TCR beta chain came from a study of cytotoxic CD8 clonotypes in ibrutinib-treated CLL. Across the study: Around 25 partial and 2 complete responses; at median roughly 6 years, roughly 15 remitted, roughly 12 progressed.

The table came from immunoSEQ multiplex PCR; TCRdb's copy has only in-frame clones and leaves some out. Of 200,000 to 250,000 clones in the sample, nearly 80% were seen once. The V end was cut by 0 bases, the J end by 4 bases, with 11 bases between. CDR1 is SGHNT and CDR2 is YYREEE in the germline V gene (reference sequence). This CDR3 is 14 amino acids long. The chain combines TRBV5-4 with TRBJ2-7, with a weak D call TRBD1 (6 bases). This clonotype was sampled from a human donor with chronic lymphocytic leukemia. Material: PBMCs, obtained after 12 months of ibrutinib treatment. The CDR3 loop reads CASSLGGRLYEQYF. The CDR3, as DNA: TGTGCCAGCAGCTTGGGGGGGCGCTTATACGAGCAGTACTTC. Full variable domain (outside the CDR3, taken from reference TRBV5-4 and TRBJ2-7): ETGVTQSPTHLIKTRGQQVTLRCSSQSGHNTVSWYQQALGQGPQFIFQYYREEENGRGNFPPRFSGLQFPNYSSELNVNALELDDSALYLCASSLGGRLYEQYFGPGTRLTVT.